One and the same sample provided the 5 T cell receptor beta chains below, sequenced in a study of human T cells and chemical hapten exposure. The time point denotes: pre-sensitization, week 0. Treatment noted: therapeutic diphenylcyclopropenone sensitization with weekly scalp DPC. From the RACE reads, TCRdb called clonotypes with MiXCR, one entry per CDR3 protein. Of around 300,000 distinct CDR3 sequences listed, 4.5% to 5.5% were seen once; the top ten hold less than 9%. Sequences were derived from whole blood, sampled in connection with sensitization to the hapten diphenylcyclopropenone (DPC). Every receptor here comes from a woman younger than 30 with alopecia areata. Some clones in this sample may be carry-over from other donors' samples.

This clonotype was observed many times. The chain combines TRBV29-1 with TRBJ1-5; 7 nucleotides align to TRBD1. The CDR3 is 15 residues long. V shed 4 bases, J shed 0 bases, and the junction held 6 bases outside the gene matches. CDR1 SQVTM and CDR2 ANQGSEA come from the germline V gene. This CDR3 reads CSVAQGQSSNQPQHF. CDR3 DNA: TGCAGCGTTGCACAGGGACAGTCTAGCAATCAGCCCCAGCATTTT.

V gene TRBV29-1 combines with J gene TRBJ2-5; no reliable D call. V shed 3 bases and J shed 9 bases, with 14 bases lying between them. This CDR3 has 12 amino acids. CDR1 and CDR2 from the germline V gene are SQVTM and ANQGSEA. The CDR3, as DNA: TGCAGCGTTGATATAATGGAGTCCGCCCAGTACTTC. Translated, it gives CSVDIMESAQYF.

In this sample, this clonotype turned up a few times. This sequence joins TRBV3-1 and TRBJ2-2, with D tentatively TRBD1 or TRBD2 (5 bases each). Germline-derived CDR1 and CDR2 are LGHDT and YNNKEL (reference sequence). Trimming left V 5 bases short and J 4 bases short, with 17 bases between. CDR3 size: 16 residues. The CDR3 region has the DNA TGTGCCAGCAGCTTGTGGGGCGCAGGGAGCACCGGGGAGCTGTTTTTT. It is translated as CASSLWGAGSTGELFF.

V usage is TRBV27 and J usage is TRBJ2-7, with 8 nucleotides matching TRBD2. CDR3 size: 13 residues. Germline CDR1 reads MNHEY; CDR2 reads SMNVEV (reference sequence). V lost 2 bases to trimming and J lost 4 bases; unmatched junction nucleotides: 1. The CDR3 spells CASSLRLAYEQYF. The CDR3 nucleotides are TGTGCCAGCAGTTTACGACTAGCGTACGAGCAGTACTTC.

The genes are TRBV20-1 and TRBJ2-5; D ambiguous. Trimming left V 3 bases short and J 3 bases short, with 5 bases between. CDR1 is DFQATT and CDR2 is SNEGSKA in the germline V gene (reference sequence). This CDR3 contains 11 residues. CDR3 protein: CSASLKETQYF. The CDR3 coding sequence is TGCAGTGCTAGCCTTAAAGAGACCCAGTACTTC.